The rows below give T cell receptor beta chains drawn from one sample of a study of blood T cell repertoires in COVID-19. The assay was immunoSEQ multiplex PCR, and TCRdb's table has in-frame clones only and misses some. The repertoire holds some 270,000 clones, with 80% to 90% as singletons. Sequencing was performed on PBMCs or T cells enriched from blood (not recorded which). The receptor source for this set is a woman aged 25 to 45 who had recovered from COVID-19. Each CDR3 is given with its conserved first and last residue. The D gene is left open where the match is weak. A row's size may be missing; if present it is once, few, many or a size class.

J	D	size	V	CDR3	DNA
TRBJ1-1	.	.	TRBV7-9	CASSSGRGLNTEAFF	TGTGCCAGCAGCTCAGGGCGGGGGCTGAACACTGAAGCTTTCTTT
TRBJ1-2	.	.	TRBV28	CASSTGGGRGYGYTF	TGTGCCAGCAGCACCGGGGGGGGGCGAGGCTATGGCTACACCTTC
TRBJ1-2	TRBD1	.	TRBV7-2	CASSPRLPSPGTGIGGYTF	TGTGCCAGCAGCCCTCGCTTGCCCAGTCCCGGGACAGGGATCGGCGGCTACACCTTC
TRBJ1-5	.	.	TRBV3-1/TRBV3-2	CASSQDFSNQPQHF	TGTGCCAGCAGCCAAGATTTTTCAAATCAGCCCCAGCATTTT
TRBJ2-7	.	many	TRBV6-6	CASSYRGSEYEQYF	TGTGCCAGCAGTTACAGGGGATCGGAGTACGAGCAGTACTTC
TRBJ1-1	.	.	TRBV15	CATSRDWGTNTEAFF	TGTGCCACCAGCAGAGATTGGGGCACTAACACTGAAGCTTTCTTT
TRBJ2-1	.	.	TRBV29-1	CSVVPYYNEQFF	TGCAGCGTCGTCCCTTACTACAATGAGCAGTTCTTC
TRBJ1-3	.	.	TRBV4-1	CASSQGGTTPSGNTIYF	TGCGCCAGCAGCCAAGGGGGGACAACTCCTTCTGGAAACACCATATATTTT
TRBJ1-1	.	once	TRBV11-1	CASSLEVRAVTEAFF	TGTGCCAGCAGCTTAGAAGTCAGGGCGGTCACTGAAGCTTTCTTT
TRBJ2-1	TRBD2	.	TRBV5-6	CASSMREGYEQFF	TGTGCCAGCAGCATGCGGGAGGGGTATGAGCAGTTCTTC
TRBJ2-2	.	.	TRBV5-4	CASTSRVGTGELFF	TGTGCCAGCACCTCCAGGGTGGGCACCGGGGAGCTGTTTTTT
TRBJ1-1	TRBD1	.	TRBV7-2	CASRPQGAPLEAFF	TGTGCCAGCAGGCCACAGGGGGCGCCTTTGGAAGCTTTCTTT
TRBJ1-1	.	.	TRBV28	CASSLEGPEAFF	TGTGCCAGCAGTCTGGAGGGTCCTGAAGCTTTCTTT
TRBJ1-3	.	.	TRBV4-1	CASSQDPRGGSGNTIYF	TGCGCCAGCAGCCAAGATCCGCGCGGGGGAAGCGGAAACACCATATATTTT
TRBJ2-3	.	.	TRBV5-6	CASSLDLGTLRSTDTQYF	TGTGCCAGCAGCTTGGATCTCGGGACACTAAGAAGCACAGATACGCAGTATTTT
TRBJ1-2	.	.	TRBV7-9	CASSLEGYGYTF	TGTGCCAGCAGCCTGGAGGGCTATGGCTACACCTTC